These T cell receptor beta chains were read from a single sample in a study of T cell responses to AZD1222 COVID-19 vaccine. TCRdb keeps only in-frame clones here, not all; method: immunoSEQ multiplex PCR. The table has about 180,000 clones, 80% to 90% seen once. Material: peripheral blood, obtained on day 0 of AZD1222 vaccination. The source of these receptors is an adult in good health. The CDR3 runs from the conserved cysteine through the conserved F or W. A D gene is named only where the DNA matches it firmly. The size field is filled for only some rows; it gives once, few, many or a size class.

D	size	V	J	DNA	CDR3
-	once	TRBV19	TRBJ1-2	TGTGCCAGTACTGACGGGTCGCCCGCCTACTATGGCTACACCTTC	CASTDGSPAYYGYTF
-	-	TRBV5-6	TRBJ2-3	TGTGCCAGCAGCTTGGCCCTTACTAGCACAGATACGCAGTATTTT	CASSLALTSTDTQYF
-	-	TRBV5-1	TRBJ1-1	TGCGCCAGCAGTCCCGAGGGGGGACTCCCTGAAGCTTTCTTT	CASSPEGGLPEAFF
-	-	TRBV2	TRBJ1-2	TGTGCCAGCAGTGAGAAACGTACTAACTATGGCTACACCTTC	CASSEKRTNYGYTF
-	-	TRBV5-6	TRBJ2-3	TGTGCCAGCAGCTTCTCAGGCACAGATACGCAGTATTTT	CASSFSGTDTQYF
TRBD1	-	TRBV6-5	TRBJ1-5	TGTGCCAGCAGCCCCCCAGGGGGAATCCAGCCCCAGCATTTT	CASSPPGGIQPQHF
-	-	TRBV6-1	TRBJ1-5	TGTGCCAGCAGTGAAAGGGTGTTTCGGGGGAGCAATCAGCCCCAGCATTTT	CASSERVFRGSNQPQHF
-	once	TRBV7-3	TRBJ1-2	TGTGCCAGCAGCCCTCATCACCCGGGCGAAGGCTACACCTTC	CASSPHHPGEGYTF
-	-	TRBV16	TRBJ1-1	TGTGCCAGCAGCCACCAACCCGAGGCTTTCTTT	CASSHQPEAFF
-	-	TRBV28	TRBJ1-2	TGTGCCAGCAGACCTTTGGACAAAATCGATGGCTACACCTTC	CASRPLDKIDGYTF
-	-	TRBV5-1	TRBJ1-4	TGCGCCAGCAGCCCGACAGATTTCTTTAATGAAAAACTGTTTTTT	CASSPTDFFNEKLFF
-	once	TRBV5-3	TRBJ1-4	TGTGCCAGAAGCTCTCCCCGCTTCAGACAGCTCGCAGCTCCAACTAATGAAAAACTGTTTTTT	CARSSPRFRQLAAPTNEKLFF
-	-	TRBV19	TRBJ1-5	TGTGCCAGTAGTATATCCGGGGCGCCTAGCAATCAGCCCCAGCATTTT	CASSISGAPSNQPQHF
-	-	TRBV3-1/TRBV3-2	TRBJ1-2	TGTGCCAGCAGCCACGGCAGTGGCTATGGCTACACCTTC	CASSHGSGYGYTF
-	once	TRBV10-1	TRBJ1-6	TGCGCCAGCAGTGCAGACGGGGATTCACCCCTCCACTTT	CASSADGDSPLHF
-	-	TRBV28	TRBJ2-7	TGTGCCAGCAGCCCCGGACAGAGGAGCTCCTACGAGCAGTACTTC	CASSPGQRSSYEQYF
-	few	TRBV19	TRBJ2-1	TGTGCCAGTAGTCGGAGTCCCGGGACGGCGAACAATGAGCAGTTCTTC	CASSRSPGTANNEQFF
-	-	TRBV28	TRBJ1-1	TGTGCCAGTAGGGCGCACGTGAACACTGAAGCTTTCTTT	CASRAHVNTEAFF
TRBD1	-	TRBV2	TRBJ2-1	TGTGCCAGCAGTGAAGCGGGGCAGGGGGCGATCTTC	CASSEAGQGAIF
-	-	TRBV6-5	TRBJ2-7	TGTGCCAGCAGTTACCAAGGAGCCGAGCAGTACTTC	CASSYQGAEQYF
TRBD2	-	TRBV11-3	TRBJ2-1	TGTGCCAGCAGCTTAGATGGGCGGGGGGGCTCCAATGAGCAGTTCTTC	CASSLDGRGGSNEQFF